A selection of T cell receptor beta chains follows, all from one sample in a study of cytomegalovirus exposure and HLA in healthy donors. The table came from immunoSEQ multiplex PCR; TCRdb's copy has only in-frame clones and leaves some out. The profile covers some 180,000 clones, with 78% appearing a single time and roughly 2.7% taken by the ten largest. Sequenced input: PBMCs. Receptor source: a female donor in good health and CMV-seronegative. The CDR3 runs from the conserved cysteine through the conserved F or W. Fields, in order: V gene, clone size, D gene, J gene, CDR3 protein, CDR3 DNA. The D gene is left open where the match is weak. Size values are once, few and many counts, or a class for expanded clones, and some rows have none.

v_gene: TRBV5-1; abundance: .; d_gene: .; j_gene: TRBJ2-7; CDR3aa: CASSWAQGREYEQYF; CDR3nt: TGCGCCAGCAGCTGGGCACAGGGTAGGGAATACGAGCAGTACTTC
v_gene: TRBV6-1; abundance: .; d_gene: .; j_gene: TRBJ2-5; CDR3aa: CASSVYLTGRVVETQYF; CDR3nt: TGCGCCAGCAGTGTCTACCTGACAGGAAGGGTAGTAGAGACCCAGTACTTC
v_gene: TRBV5-1; abundance: .; d_gene: .; j_gene: TRBJ1-1; CDR3aa: CASSLGLEHTEAFF; CDR3nt: TGCGCCAGCAGCTTGGGTCTGGAGCACACTGAAGCTTTCTTT
v_gene: TRBV15; abundance: .; d_gene: .; j_gene: TRBJ2-7; CDR3aa: CATSRLGGEQYF; CDR3nt: TGTGCCACCAGCAGGTTGGGGGGCGAGCAGTACTTC
v_gene: TRBV2; abundance: .; d_gene: TRBD2; j_gene: TRBJ2-5; CDR3aa: CASRRDLAGSRETQYF; CDR3nt: TGTGCCAGCAGACGCGATCTAGCGGGAAGCAGGGAGACCCAGTACTTC
v_gene: TRBV7-3; abundance: once; d_gene: .; j_gene: TRBJ2-1; CDR3aa: CASTVSSHNEQFF; CDR3nt: TGTGCCAGCACCGTATCTAGCCATAACGAGCAGTTCTTC
v_gene: TRBV4-1; abundance: few; d_gene: TRBD2; j_gene: TRBJ2-3; CDR3aa: CASSGLAGPDTQYF; CDR3nt: TGCGCCAGCAGCGGTTTAGCGGGACCCGATACGCAGTATTTT
v_gene: TRBV6-1; abundance: few; d_gene: TRBD1; j_gene: TRBJ1-5; CDR3aa: CASSHTFRDSTQHF; CDR3nt: TGTGCCAGCAGCCACACATTTCGGGACAGTACGCAGCATTTT
v_gene: TRBV4-1; abundance: .; d_gene: TRBD1; j_gene: TRBJ2-1; CDR3aa: CASSPPDRGNEQFF; CDR3nt: TGCGCCAGCAGCCCTCCGGACAGGGGCAATGAGCAGTTCTTC
v_gene: TRBV2; abundance: few; d_gene: .; j_gene: TRBJ1-1; CDR3aa: CASSEHRVENTEAFF; CDR3nt: TGTGCCAGCAGTGAGCACAGGGTAGAGAACACTGAAGCTTTCTTT
v_gene: TRBV14; abundance: .; d_gene: TRBD1; j_gene: TRBJ1-1; CDR3aa: CASSQSGGRDTEAFF; CDR3nt: TGTGCCAGCAGCCAATCAGGGGGGCGCGACACTGAAGCTTTCTTT
v_gene: TRBV5-1; abundance: .; d_gene: TRBD2; j_gene: TRBJ2-5; CDR3aa: CASRRTSGGQETQYF; CDR3nt: TGCGCCAGCAGACGGACTAGCGGGGGCCAAGAGACCCAGTACTTC
v_gene: TRBV15; abundance: .; d_gene: TRBD1; j_gene: TRBJ2-7; CDR3aa: CATSFGQGTYEQYF; CDR3nt: TGTGCCACCAGTTTCGGACAGGGGACCTACGAGCAGTACTTC
v_gene: TRBV6-1; abundance: .; d_gene: TRBD1; j_gene: TRBJ2-3; CDR3aa: CASSPGQYTDTQYF; CDR3nt: TGTGCCAGCAGCCCGGGACAGTACACAGATACGCAGTATTTT
v_gene: TRBV18; abundance: .; d_gene: TRBD2; j_gene: TRBJ2-7; CDR3aa: CASSEDVGGTYYEQYF; CDR3nt: TGTGCCAGCTCAGAAGACGTCGGGGGGACTTACTACGAGCAGTACTTC
v_gene: TRBV7-6; abundance: .; d_gene: .; j_gene: TRBJ2-7; CDR3aa: CASSPRELGSYEQYF; CDR3nt: TGTGCCAGCAGCCCCCGGGAACTGGGCTCCTACGAGCAGTACTTC
v_gene: TRBV7-9; abundance: few; d_gene: TRBD1; j_gene: TRBJ2-7; CDR3aa: CASSWTGGLNYEQYF; CDR3nt: TGTGCCAGCAGCTGGACAGGGGGTCTCAACTACGAGCAGTACTTC
v_gene: TRBV15; abundance: .; d_gene: .; j_gene: TRBJ2-7; CDR3aa: CATSAQGSTREQYF; CDR3nt: TGTGCCACCAGTGCACAGGGATCAACTCGAGAGCAGTACTTC
v_gene: TRBV5-1; abundance: .; d_gene: TRBD1; j_gene: TRBJ2-7; CDR3aa: CASSPGQGSYEQYF; CDR3nt: TGCGCCAGCAGCCCGGGACAGGGGTCCTACGAGCAGTACTTC
v_gene: TRBV25-1; abundance: .; d_gene: TRBD2; j_gene: TRBJ2-1; CDR3aa: CASSDVWASGSYEQFF; CDR3nt: TGTGCCAGCAGTGACGTGTGGGCTAGCGGGAGTTATGAGCAGTTCTTC
v_gene: TRBV4-3; abundance: few; d_gene: TRBD1; j_gene: TRBJ1-4; CDR3aa: CASSQESDRGSIVEKLFF; CDR3nt: TGCGCCAGCAGCCAAGAATCCGACAGGGGATCCATAGTAGAAAAACTGTTTTTT
v_gene: TRBV6-5; abundance: .; d_gene: TRBD2; j_gene: TRBJ2-5; CDR3aa: CASSYRSGGQETQYF; CDR3nt: TGTGCCAGCAGTTACCGGAGCGGGGGGCAAGAGACCCAGTACTTC
v_gene: TRBV29-1; abundance: .; d_gene: .; j_gene: TRBJ1-4; CDR3aa: CSATGGEKLFF; CDR3nt: TGCAGCGCCACAGGTGGAGAAAAACTGTTTTTT
v_gene: TRBV4-1; abundance: .; d_gene: .; j_gene: TRBJ1-4; CDR3aa: CASSRGMANEKLFF; CDR3nt: TGCGCCAGCAGCCGAGGAATGGCTAATGAAAAACTGTTTTTT
v_gene: TRBV7-2; abundance: .; d_gene: TRBD2; j_gene: TRBJ2-7; CDR3aa: CASAETSGNYVYEQYF; CDR3nt: TGTGCCAGCGCGGAGACTAGCGGGAATTACGTATACGAGCAGTACTTC
v_gene: TRBV5-5; abundance: .; d_gene: .; j_gene: TRBJ2-7; CDR3aa: CASKEQGFSYEQYF; CDR3nt: TGTGCCAGCAAGGAGCAGGGGTTCTCCTACGAGCAGTACTTC